The 5 T cell receptor beta chains listed next were all sequenced from one sample in a study of resident and recirculating memory T cells in vitiligo. Here immunoSEQ multiplex PCR was the method, and the copy in TCRdb shows in-frame clones only, minus some. The sample has 40,000 to 45,000 clones; about 93% are singletons. Sequencing was done on a sample of blood. These receptors all come from a male donor with vitiligo.

This sequence joins TRBV4-3 and TRBJ2-5; TRBD2 agrees at 9 bases. CDR1 and CDR2 from the germline V gene are LGHNA and YSLEER. The CDR3 consists of 16 residues. V lost 3 bases and J lost 5; bases outside the gene matches: 10. Here the CDR3 reads CASSHGQRGAHETQYF. The CDR3 DNA sequence: TGCGCCAGCAGCCATGGGCAGCGGGGGGCCCACGAGACCCAGTACTTC.

This chain connects TRBV6-5 to TRBJ1-1; maybe TRBD1 (6 bases). Germline CDR1 is MNHEY and CDR2 is SVGAGI. Trimming took off 6 bases at V and 3 bases at J, with 11 bases between the two ends. The CDR3 totals 13 residues. CDR3 sequence: CASRFYRDTEAFF. DNA for the CDR3: TGTGCCAGCAGATTTTACAGGGACACTGAAGCTTTCTTT.

The CDR3: CASRDSDRRISYGYTF. The CDR3 nucleotides read TGTGCCAGTAGGGATTCCGACAGACGGATTAGCTATGGCTACACCTTC. The genes are TRBV19 and TRBJ1-2, with D tentatively TRBD1 (5 bases). Germline loops: CDR1 LNHDA, CDR2 SQIVND (reference sequence). Trimming removed 6 bases at V and 4 bases at J, with 21 bases between. The CDR3 runs 16 residues.

This clone was recorded only once. The chain combines TRBV27 with TRBJ2-5; 11 nucleotides agree with TRBD1. CDR1 and CDR2 from the germline V gene are MNHEY and SMNVEV (reference sequence). J gave up 4 bases and V 6 bases, and 4 bases lay outside the gene matches. CDR3 length: 14 amino acids. DNA of the CDR3: TGTGCCAGCAGACGGACAGGGGGCATAGAGACCCAGTACTTC. Translated: CASRRTGGIETQYF.

The V and J genes are TRBV6-1 and TRBJ1-2; D is perhaps TRBD1 (5 bases). Germline V gives CDR1 MNHNS, CDR2 SASEGT. There are 13 residues in the CDR3. V gave up 4 bases and J gave up 4 bases, with 10 bases separating them. The CDR3 is CASSVDMAYGYTF. CDR3 coding DNA: TGTGCCAGCAGTGTGGACATGGCCTATGGCTACACCTTC.